This entry is about one T cell receptor beta chain. Its specificity is not known. Using immunoSEQ multiplex PCR, the repertoire was profiled, and TCRdb retains in-frame clones only, with some absent. The data show about 120,000 clones, 89% seen once. Germline V gene sequence: CDR1 SGHDT, CDR2 YYEEEE. CDR3 length: 15 amino acids. V was trimmed by 4 bases and J by 4 bases, leaving 17 bases between them. This specimen comes from a study of T cell responses to AZD1222 COVID-19 vaccine. Study-wide points: Just a handful of people given AZD1222 tested seropositive at baseline. Donors in the cohort were predominantly white British and more often female, and clonal diversity was possibly underestimated. Spike-wide vaccine-associated CD4 TCRs dominated at 160-218 and 743-854.

The V call is TRBV5-6, the J call TRBJ1-2, with a weak D call TRBD1 (6 bases). Source: peripheral blood, taken on day 0 of AZD1222 vaccination. This sequence was found in an adult in good health. The CDR3 protein is CASSPGTRATYGYTF. The CDR3 coding sequence is TGTGCCAGCAGCCCAGGGACAAGAGCGACCTATGGCTACACCTTC.